This T cell receptor (beta chain) was documented in a study of T cell responses to AZD1222 COVID-19 vaccine. The CDR3 contains 15 residues. Deletions cut 4 bases from V and 6 bases from J, with 18 bases between. CDR1 is SEHNR and CDR2 is FQNEAQ in the germline V gene (reference sequence). Produced via immunoSEQ multiplex PCR; TCRdb's table is partial and in-frame only. The sample has some 200,000 clones; around 90% are singletons. This clone has more than one count but fewer than ten. The sample here was peripheral blood, taken on day 0 of AZD1222 vaccination. The TCR comes from an adult in good health. The rearrangement joins TRBV7-9 to TRBJ1-2; no definite D call. The CDR3 reads CASSSETGQLNGYTF. The CDR3 bases are TGTGCCAGCAGCTCCGAAACTGGTCAATTAAATGGCTACACCTTC.